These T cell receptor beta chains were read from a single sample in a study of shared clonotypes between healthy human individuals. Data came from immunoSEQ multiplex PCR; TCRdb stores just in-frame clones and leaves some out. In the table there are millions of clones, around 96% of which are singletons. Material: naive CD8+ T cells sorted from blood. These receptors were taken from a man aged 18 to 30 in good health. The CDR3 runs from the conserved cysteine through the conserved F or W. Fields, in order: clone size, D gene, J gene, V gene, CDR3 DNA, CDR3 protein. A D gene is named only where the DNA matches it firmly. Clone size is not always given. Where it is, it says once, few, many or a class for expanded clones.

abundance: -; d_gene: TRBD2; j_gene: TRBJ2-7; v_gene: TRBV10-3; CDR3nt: TGTGCCACTAGGAGTGGGGAGGGCTTACTAGTCGAGCAGTACTTC; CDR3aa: CATRSGEGLLVEQYF
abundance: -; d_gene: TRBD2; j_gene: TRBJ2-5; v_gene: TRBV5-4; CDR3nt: TGTGCCAGCAGCTTAGTAGCGGGGTACCAAGAGACCCAGTACTTC; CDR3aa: CASSLVAGYQETQYF
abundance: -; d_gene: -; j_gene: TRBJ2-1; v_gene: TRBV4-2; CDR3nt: TGTGCCAGCAGCCACCCTAGCAATGAGCAGTTCTTC; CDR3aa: CASSHPSNEQFF
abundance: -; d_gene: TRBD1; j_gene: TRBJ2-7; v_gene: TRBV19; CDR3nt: TGTGCCAGTACTACCGGGACAGGGGGCTACGAGCAGTACTTC; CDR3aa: CASTTGTGGYEQYF
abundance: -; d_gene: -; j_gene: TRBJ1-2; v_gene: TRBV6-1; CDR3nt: TGTGCCAGCAGTGAAGTGATTGCCCCTAACTATGGCTACACCTTC; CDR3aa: CASSEVIAPNYGYTF
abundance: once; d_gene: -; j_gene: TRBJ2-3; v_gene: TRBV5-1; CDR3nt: TGCGCCAGCAGCGCGGCCCACCGGTTGGCAGATACGCAGTATTTT; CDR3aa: CASSAAHRLADTQYF
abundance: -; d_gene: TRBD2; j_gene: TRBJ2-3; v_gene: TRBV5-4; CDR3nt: TGTGCCAGCACCCAAGCGGGGGGATTCACAGATACGCAGTATTTT; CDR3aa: CASTQAGGFTDTQYF
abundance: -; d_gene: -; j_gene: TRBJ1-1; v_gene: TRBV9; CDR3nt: TGTGCCAGCAGCGTAGGAGGGGGGACGGATGAAGCTTTCTTT; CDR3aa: CASSVGGGTDEAFF
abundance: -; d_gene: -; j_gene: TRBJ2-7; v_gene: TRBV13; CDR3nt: TGTGCCAGCAGCTCCCCCGGTCAGTCAAGCTACGAGCAGTACTTC; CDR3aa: CASSSPGQSSYEQYF
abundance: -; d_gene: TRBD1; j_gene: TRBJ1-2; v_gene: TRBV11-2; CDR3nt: TGTGCCAGCAGCTTAGGGGGACAGGGCGTAGGCTACACCTTC; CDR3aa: CASSLGGQGVGYTF
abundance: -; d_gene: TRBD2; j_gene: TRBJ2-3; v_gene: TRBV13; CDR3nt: TGTGCCAGCAGCCCCCGACTAGCGGGAGCCACTACAGATACGCAGTATTTT; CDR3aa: CASSPRLAGATTDTQYF
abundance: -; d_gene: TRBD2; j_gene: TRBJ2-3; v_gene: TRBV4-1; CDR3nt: TGCGCCAGCAGCCAAGAGCACGTCGGGGAGGGTGTGGTTGATACGCAGTATTTT; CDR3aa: CASSQEHVGEGVVDTQYF
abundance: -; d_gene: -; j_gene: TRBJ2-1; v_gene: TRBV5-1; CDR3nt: TGCGCCAGCAGCTCCCACCCATTAAATGGGGATGAGCAGTTCTTC; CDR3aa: CASSSHPLNGDEQFF
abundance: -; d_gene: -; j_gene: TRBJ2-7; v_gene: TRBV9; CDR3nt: TGTGCCAGCAGCGAAGGGTCCTCCTACGAGCAGTACTTC; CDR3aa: CASSEGSSYEQYF
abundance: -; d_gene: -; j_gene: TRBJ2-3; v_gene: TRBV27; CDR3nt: TGTGCCAGCAGTTTATGGGGAACATGGAGCGATAGCACAGATACGCAGTATTTT; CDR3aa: CASSLWGTWSDSTDTQYF
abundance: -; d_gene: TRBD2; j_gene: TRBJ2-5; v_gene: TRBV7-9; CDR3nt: TGTGCCAGCAGCCCCCGTCTTGGTAGCGGGCGGCTAGAGACCCAGTACTTC; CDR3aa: CASSPRLGSGRLETQYF
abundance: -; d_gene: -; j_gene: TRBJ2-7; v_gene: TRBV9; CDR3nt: TGTGCCAGCAGCCCCGGGGCCTACGAGCAGTACTTC; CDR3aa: CASSPGAYEQYF
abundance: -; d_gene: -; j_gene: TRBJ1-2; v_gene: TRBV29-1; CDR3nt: TGCAGCGTTCGTGATAGCTTTAGCTATGGCTACACCTTC; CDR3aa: CSVRDSFSYGYTF
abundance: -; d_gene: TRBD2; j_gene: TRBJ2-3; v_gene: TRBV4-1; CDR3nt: TGCGCCAGCAGCCAAGACCCGCCACCACTAGCGGGGGGCACAGATACGCAGTATTTT; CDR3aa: CASSQDPPPLAGGTDTQYF
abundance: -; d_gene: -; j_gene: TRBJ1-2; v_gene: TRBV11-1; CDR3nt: TGTGCCAGCAGCTTCCCCGGGAGCCAGGGGCTTGGCTACACCTTC; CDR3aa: CASSFPGSQGLGYTF
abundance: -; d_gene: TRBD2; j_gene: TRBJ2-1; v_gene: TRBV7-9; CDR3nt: TGTGCCAGCAGCCCAACTAGCGGGGTGTCCTACAATGAGCAGTTCTTC; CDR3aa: CASSPTSGVSYNEQFF
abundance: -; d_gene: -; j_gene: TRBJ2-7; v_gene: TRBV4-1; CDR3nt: TGCGCCAGCAGCCAAGATAACTCGTTAAACTACGAGCAGTACTTC; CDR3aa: CASSQDNSLNYEQYF
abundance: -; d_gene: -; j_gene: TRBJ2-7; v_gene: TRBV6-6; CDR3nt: TGTGCCAGCAGTTACGACAGCTCCTACGAGCAGTACTTC; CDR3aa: CASSYDSSYEQYF
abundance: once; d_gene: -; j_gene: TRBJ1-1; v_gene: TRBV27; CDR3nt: TGTGCCAGCAGTTTAGGGCAGGGAGGAACCACTGAAGCTTTCTTT; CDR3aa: CASSLGQGGTTEAFF
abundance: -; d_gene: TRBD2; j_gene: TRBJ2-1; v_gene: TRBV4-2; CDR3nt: TGTGCCAGCAGCCCAGAACTTAGCGGGGGGGCCAATGAGCAGTTCTTC; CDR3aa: CASSPELSGGANEQFF
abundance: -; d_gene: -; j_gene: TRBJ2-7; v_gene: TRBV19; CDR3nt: TGTGCCAGTAGTATGGGGCTGGTTAGCTCCTACGAGCAGTACTTC; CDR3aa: CASSMGLVSSYEQYF
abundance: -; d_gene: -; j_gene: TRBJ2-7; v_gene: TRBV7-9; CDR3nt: TGTGCCAGCAGCTTAACTGGCCCGACCTACGAGCAGTACTTC; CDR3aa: CASSLTGPTYEQYF
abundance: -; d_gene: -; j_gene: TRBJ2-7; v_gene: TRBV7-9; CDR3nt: TGTGCCAGCAGCCTACCCGGGACCCCCATCGAGCAGTACTTC; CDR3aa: CASSLPGTPIEQYF
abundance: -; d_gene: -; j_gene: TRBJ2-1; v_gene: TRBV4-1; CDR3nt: TGCGCCAGCAGCCAAGTAGCAGGGACCCACAATGAGCAGTTCTTC; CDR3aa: CASSQVAGTHNEQFF
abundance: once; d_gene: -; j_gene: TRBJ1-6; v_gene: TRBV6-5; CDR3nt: TGTGCCAGCAGTTACTCTAACCAATCACCCCTCCACTTT; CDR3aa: CASSYSNQSPLHF
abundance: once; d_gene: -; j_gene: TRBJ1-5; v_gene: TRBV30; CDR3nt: TGTGCCTGGAGCGAGGGGAGTTCTGGAAATCAGCCCCAGCATTTT; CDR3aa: CAWSEGSSGNQPQHF
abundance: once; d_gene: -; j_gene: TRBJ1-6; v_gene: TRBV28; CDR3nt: TGTGCGTTGTCCTCGCTCTCCTATAATTCACCCCTCCACTTT; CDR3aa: CALSSLSYNSPLHF
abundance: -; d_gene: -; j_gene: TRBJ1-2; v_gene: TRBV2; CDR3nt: TGTGCCAGCAGTGAAGGGGTGGGGATTAACTATGGCTACACCTTC; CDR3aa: CASSEGVGINYGYTF
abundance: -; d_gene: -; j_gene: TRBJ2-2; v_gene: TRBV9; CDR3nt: TGTGCCAGCAGCGTAGGGTCGGCGGGGAACACCGGGGAGCTGTTTTTT; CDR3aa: CASSVGSAGNTGELFF
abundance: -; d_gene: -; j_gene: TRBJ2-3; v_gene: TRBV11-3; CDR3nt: TGTGCCAGCAGGAACCCCGCCTCTGATACGCAGTATTTT; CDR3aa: CASRNPASDTQYF
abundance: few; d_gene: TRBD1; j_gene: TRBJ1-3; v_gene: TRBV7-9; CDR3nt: TGTGCCAGCAGCTCCGGCGGGACAGGGGAAGCTGGAAACACCATATATTTT; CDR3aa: CASSSGGTGEAGNTIYF
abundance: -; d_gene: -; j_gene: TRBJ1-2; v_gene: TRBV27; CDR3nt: TGTGCCAGCAGTTTATCGAGGGGGGTTGCCTTCTATGGCTACACCTTC; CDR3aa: CASSLSRGVAFYGYTF
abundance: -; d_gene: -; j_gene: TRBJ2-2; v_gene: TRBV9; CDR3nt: TGTGCCAGCAGCGTAGAAGAGGTGAACACCGGGGAGCTGTTTTTT; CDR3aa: CASSVEEVNTGELFF
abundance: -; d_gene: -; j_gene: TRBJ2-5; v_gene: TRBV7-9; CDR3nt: TGTGCCAGCAGCTTTTTATCCTACCAAGAGACCCAGTACTTC; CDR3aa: CASSFLSYQETQYF
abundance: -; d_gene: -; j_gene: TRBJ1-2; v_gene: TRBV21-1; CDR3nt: TGTGCCAGCAGCAAAGAGCCGGGAGACGAAACCTATGGCTACACCTTC; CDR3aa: CASSKEPGDETYGYTF
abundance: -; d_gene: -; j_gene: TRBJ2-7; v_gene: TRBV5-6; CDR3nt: TGTGCCAGCAGCTTCTCATCCGTCTACGAGCAGTACTTC; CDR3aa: CASSFSSVYEQYF
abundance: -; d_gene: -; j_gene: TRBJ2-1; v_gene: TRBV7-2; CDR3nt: TGTGCCAGCAGCTTAGTGTTAAGCGCAGGGGATGAGCAGTTCTTC; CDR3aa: CASSLVLSAGDEQFF
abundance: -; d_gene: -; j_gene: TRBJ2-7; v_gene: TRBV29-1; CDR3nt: TGCAGCGTGGCCGGGACATCCTACGAGCAGTACTTC; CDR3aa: CSVAGTSYEQYF
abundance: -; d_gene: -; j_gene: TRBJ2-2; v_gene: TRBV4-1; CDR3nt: TGCGCCAGCAGCCAAGAATCCGGGACAAGTCTCGCGAACACCGGGGAGCTGTTTTTT; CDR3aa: CASSQESGTSLANTGELFF
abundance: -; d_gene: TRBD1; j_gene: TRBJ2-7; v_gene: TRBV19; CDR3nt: TGTGCCAGTAGTATAGTGTGGACAGGGATGGACGAGCAGTACTTC; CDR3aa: CASSIVWTGMDEQYF
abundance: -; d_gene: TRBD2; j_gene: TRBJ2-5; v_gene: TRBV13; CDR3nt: TGTGCCAGCAGCTCTTCAGCGGGAGGGGTCCAAGAGACCCAGTACTTC; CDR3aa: CASSSSAGGVQETQYF
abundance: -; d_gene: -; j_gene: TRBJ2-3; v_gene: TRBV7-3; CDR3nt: TGTGCCAGCAGCTCCTCTATGGTAGATACGCAGTATTTT; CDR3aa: CASSSSMVDTQYF
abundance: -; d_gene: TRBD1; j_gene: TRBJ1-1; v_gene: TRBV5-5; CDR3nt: TGTGCCAGCAGTGCAGGGGGCACTGAAGCTTTCTTT; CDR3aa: CASSAGGTEAFF
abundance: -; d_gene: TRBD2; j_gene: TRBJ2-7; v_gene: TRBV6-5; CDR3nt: TGTGCCAGCAGTTTCGGCGGGAGTTCCTACGAGCAGTACTTC; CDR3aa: CASSFGGSSYEQYF
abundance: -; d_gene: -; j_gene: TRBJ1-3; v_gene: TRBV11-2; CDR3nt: TGTGCCAGCAGCTTAAGTCCTAAGGGAGGAAACACCATATATTTT; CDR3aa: CASSLSPKGGNTIYF
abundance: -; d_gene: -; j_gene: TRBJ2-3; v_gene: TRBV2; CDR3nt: TGTGCCAGCAGTGAACCCGGGGATACGCAGTATTTT; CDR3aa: CASSEPGDTQYF